Shown below are 15 T cell receptor beta chains from a single sample sequenced in a study of tumor-infiltrating lymphocytes in oesophageal squamous cell carcinoma. TCRdb processed the PCR reads anew with MiXCR; each CDR3 protein has one entry. The sample has 15,000 to 25,000 distinct CDR3 sequences, around 43% seen once. Sequencing was performed on normal esophageal tissue next to the tumor. The receptors come from a male donor with esophageal squamous cell carcinoma.

This chain uses TRBV4-3 with TRBJ2-3; maybe TRBD1 (5 bases). The end of the DNA fits TRBJ1-1 better, so the J call may be wrong. Germline lookup yields CDR1 LGHNA and CDR2 YSLEER. The CDR3 consists of 14 residues. This CDR3 is CASYLAGPGTEAFF. CDR3 bases: TGCGCCAGCTACTTGGCGGGGCCGGGTACTGAAGCTTTCTTT.

Remarks on this clonotype: It is likely a read error, because the conserved phenylalanine at the end of the CDR3 is missing. Because the CDR3's place on the DNA is in doubt, the DNA is left out and the CDR3 is given as listed by TCRdb. The rearrangement joins TRBV6-8 to TRBJ2-3; TRBD1, the table's D call, lacks a check against the DNA. The germline CDR1 and CDR2 sequences are MNHGY and SAAAGT. The CDR3 length equals 13 residues, ends included. The CDR3 region is CASQTVYGYTFGS.

To note about this clonotype: Here the CDR3 omits its conserved ending phenylalanine or tryptophan, so a read error is the likely source. It is unclear where the CDR3 begins or ends on the DNA, so no DNA is shown, and the CDR3 is as TCRdb lists it. The chain recombines TRBV6-1 with TRBJ2-1; TRBD2 is taken as the D call from the table, unchecked against the DNA. CDR1 MNHNS and CDR2 SASEGT come from the germline V gene. The CDR3 spans 15 residues, counting both ends. Here the CDR3 reads CASSEASHYGYTFGS.

This clonotype was counted ten times or more. The V gene is TRBV5-6, the J gene TRBJ2-5, with 7 bases fitting TRBD1. The CDR3 totals 15 residues. Germline-derived CDR1 and CDR2 are SGHDT and YYEEEE. V was clipped by 1 base and J by 3 bases; unmatched bases: 6. The CDR3 sequence is CASSLWAGGEETQYF. The CDR3 DNA reads as TGTGCCAGCAGCTTGTGGGCAGGGGGTGAAGAGACCCAGTACTTC.

Only a few counts were recorded for this clonotype. V and J are TRBV7-8 and TRBJ2-5; 7 bases are a match to TRBD1. The J call may be wrong; the DNA end is better matched by TRBJ2-7. Germline CDR1 is SGHVS and CDR2 is FQNEAQ. The CDR3 has 14 residues. CDR3 DNA sequence: TGTGCCAGCAGCTTCCGGGACAGAGGCAACGAGCAGTACTTC. Translating gives CASSFRDRGNEQYF.

This clonotype has only a few counts. The chain uses TRBV29-1 and TRBJ2-7, with D perhaps TRBD2 (5 bases). The end of the DNA fits TRBJ2-5 better, so the J call may be wrong. The V gene's germline CDR1 is SQVTM and CDR2 ANQGSEA. This CDR3 has 14 residues. The CDR3 sequence: CSVLYAGRQETQYF. The CDR3 DNA is TGCAGCGTTTTGTATGCGGGCCGCCAAGAGACCCAGTACTTC.

The rearrangement uses TRBV7-9 and TRBJ2-3, with TRBD2 matching over 10 bases. Per germline, CDR1 SEHNR and CDR2 FQNEAQ (reference sequence). CDR3 size: 17 residues. Germline trimming cut 5 bases from V and 2 bases from J; bases unmatched to any gene: 10. The CDR3 DNA reads as TGTGCCAGCAGCCGGACTAGCGGCCATTACCCCACAGATACGCAGTATTTT. This gives the protein CASSRTSGHYPTDTQYF.

This clonotype was counted a few times. The chain links TRBV6-1 to TRBJ2-7; TRBD2 matches at 15 bases. The assigned J gene may be wrong: the sequence end matches TRBJ2-1 better. This CDR3 is 16 amino acids long. Per the germline V gene, CDR1 is MNHNS and CDR2 is SASEGT. The DNA of the CDR3 is TGTGCCAGCAGTGTCGCCTGGACTAGCGGGAGGGATGAGCAGTTCTTC. This gives the protein CASSVAWTSGRDEQFF.

This clonotype was recorded many times. V and J are TRBV18 and TRBJ2-1; D perhaps matches TRBD2 (6 bases). This CDR3 contains 14 residues. Germline loops: CDR1 KGHSH, CDR2 LQKENI. V was shortened by 4 bases and J by 5 bases, with 12 bases between the two germline ends. As DNA, the CDR3 is TGTGCCAGCTCACAAGCTAGCGCACACAATGAGCAGTTCTTC. Translated: CASSQASAHNEQFF.

This clonotype showed up many times. This rearrangement joins TRBV6-1 to TRBJ2-7; 8 positions match TRBD2. In germline, CDR1 is MNHNS, CDR2 SASEGT. This CDR3 is built from 14 residues. The trim removed 7 bases at V and 2 bases at J, leaving 7 bases unmatched. CDR3: CASKVTSVAYEQYF. The CDR3 DNA reads as TGTGCCAGCAAGGTGACTAGCGTGGCCTACGAGCAGTACTTC.

The chain combines TRBV7-6 with TRBJ1-2, with D uncertain. There are 13 residues in the CDR3. With 6 bases removed from V and 7 bases from J, the gap between germline ends came to 15 bases. CDR1 is SGHVS and CDR2 is FNYEAQ in the germline V gene. The CDR3 nucleotides are TGTGCCAGCAGTGACGGGAGTTTCCCTGGCTACACCTTC. Translating it yields CASSDGSFPGYTF.

The chain's CDR3 is CASRSGRQGRNEQYF. The CDR3 DNA reads TGTGCCAGCAGATCCGGTCGGCAGGGGAGGAACGAGCAGTACTTC. The chain has TRBV6-2 or TRBV6-3 and TRBJ2-4; D may correspond to TRBD1 or TRBD2 (6 bases each). The J call may not be correct, given that the DNA end is closer to TRBJ2-7. Germline CDR1 MNHEY, CDR2 SVGEGT. The CDR3 runs to 15 residues.

The chain carries TRBV28 and TRBJ2-7; D not resolved. Germline CDR1 is MDHEN and CDR2 is SYDVKM. Between the trimmed V and J ends, which lost 6 bases and 7 bases, there was a span of 13 bases. The CDR3 contains 12 residues. This CDR3 is CASSPPLDEQYF. Here the CDR3 DNA reads TGTGCCAGCAGCCCCCCTCTCGATGAGCAGTACTTC.

V gene TRBV6-4 combines with J gene TRBJ2-1, with a weak D call TRBD2 (5 bases). V was cut by 8 bases and J by 0 bases, with 11 bases left in between. Germline values: CDR1 MRHNA, CDR2 SNTAGT. The CDR3 has 14 residues. In DNA form, the CDR3 reads TGTGCCAGCGGGGAGCGGAGCTCCTACAATGAGCAGTTCTTC. It encodes CASGERSSYNEQFF.

The chain couples TRBV7-8 to TRBJ2-4, with 8 bases that match TRBD2. TRBJ2-7 matches the DNA end more closely, so the J call is doubtful. Germline assignment: CDR1 SGHVS and CDR2 FQNEAQ. CDR3 size: 15 residues. The DNA of the CDR3 is TGTGCCAGCAGCTCAGGGACTAGGAGCGACTACGAGCAGTACTTC. Translating gives CASSSGTRSDYEQYF.